This TCR beta chain was recorded in a study of blood T cell repertoires in COVID-19. Background on the study: Material from acute and convalescent COVID-19 was sourced from the United States, Italy and Spain. Sources were T cells, B-cell-depleted T cells, or PBMCs; the material itself was cDNA or gDNA.

The CDR3 is made up of 15 amino acids. Trimming at V came to 8 bases and at J to 5 bases, leaving 10 bases not matched to a gene. Germline loops: CDR1 LNHDA, CDR2 SQIVND (reference sequence). As originally analysed: How many nucleated cells were present was estimated from reference gene primer amplification. Profiling relied on immunoSEQ multiplex PCR, and the TCRdb table lists in-frame clones only, not all of them. The V and J calls and clone size come from that table; D and trimming were worked out from the DNA. Of over 250,000 clones listed, over 75% are singletons. The chain combines TRBV19 with TRBJ2-1; TRBD2 aligns across 9 bases. The sample consisted of peripheral blood. The TCR comes from a woman aged 25 to 39 with acute or convalescent COVID-19. The CDR3 loop is CASLWQAGGNNEQFF. DNA of the CDR3: TGTGCCAGTCTTTGGCAAGCGGGAGGTAACAATGAGCAGTTCTTC. Full variable domain (outside the CDR3, taken from reference TRBV19 and TRBJ2-1): DGGITQSPKYLFRKEGQNVTLSCEQNLNHDAMYWYRQDPGQGLRLIYYSQIVNDFQKGDIAEGYSVSREKKESFPLTVTSAQKNPTAFYLCASLWQAGGNNEQFFGPGTRLTVL.